Sequencing of this T cell receptor (beta chain) was carried out in a study of blood T cell repertoires in COVID-19. For the study at large: Collection of acute and convalescent COVID-19 samples took place in the United States, Italy and Spain. Sources were T cells, B-cell-depleted T cells, or PBMCs; the material itself was cDNA or gDNA.

Under the authors' procedure: Nucleated cell counts were estimated from reference gene primer amplification. Some clones are missing from TCRdb's copy, which holds only in-frame ones; the method was immunoSEQ multiplex PCR. The DNA was the basis for D and trimming; V, J and clone size are from that table. The repertoire has about 250,000 clones, roughly four fifths of them found once; the top ten carry roughly 3.6%. Germline values: CDR1 SGHRS, CDR2 YFSETQ. The CDR3 contains 15 residues. Trimming stripped 4 bases from V and 5 bases from J, with 18 bases between. The receptor comes from a man over 45 who had recovered from COVID-19. The chain is built from TRBV5-1 and TRBJ1-1; maybe TRBD1 (6 bases). Sequences were obtained from PBMCs or T cells enriched from blood (not recorded which). The CDR3 loop is CASSPEGGQVTEAFF. The CDR3, as DNA: TGCGCCAGCAGCCCCGAGGGGGGGCAGGTTACTGAAGCTTTCTTT.